This T cell receptor beta chain was identified in a study of long-term antiretroviral therapy in people with HIV. A v3.0 immunoSEQ assay was performed at survey level. Assay used: immunoSEQ multiplex PCR; TCRdb lists only in-frame clones, some missing. The repertoire consists of about 25,000 clones, with 85% to 90% occurring once and the leading ten covering approximately 3.9%. Each contributor possessed a minimum of one pre-ART and a minimum of two post-ART PBMC samples. This sample comprised unsorted PBMCs, obtained 1.9 years after starting antiretroviral therapy. This clonotype was sampled from a woman aged 25-40 years with HIV.

The CDR3 is CATSRASRGKVNQPQHF. DNA of the CDR3: TGTGCCACCAGCAGAGCTTCTCGGGGGAAGGTCAATCAGCCCCAGCATTTT. The chain recombines TRBV15 with TRBJ1-5; a possible D gene is TRBD1 (5 bases). There are 17 residues in the CDR3. CDR1 and CDR2 (germline): LNHNV, YYDKDF (reference sequence). V lost 1 base, J lost 3 bases, and 16 bases lay in between.